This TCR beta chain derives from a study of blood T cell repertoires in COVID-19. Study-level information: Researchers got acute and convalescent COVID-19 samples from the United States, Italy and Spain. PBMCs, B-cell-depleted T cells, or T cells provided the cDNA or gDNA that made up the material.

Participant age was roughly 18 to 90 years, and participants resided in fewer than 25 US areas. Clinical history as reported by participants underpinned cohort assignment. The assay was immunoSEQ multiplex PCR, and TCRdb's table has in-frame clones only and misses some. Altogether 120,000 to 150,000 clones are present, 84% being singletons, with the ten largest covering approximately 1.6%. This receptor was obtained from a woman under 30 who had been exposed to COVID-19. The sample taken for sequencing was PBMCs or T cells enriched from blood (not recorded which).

CDR3 in amino acids: CASSYPQGAGTGELFF. CDR3 in DNA: TGTGCCAGCAGTTACCCACAGGGGGCTGGCACCGGGGAGCTGTTTTTT. The chain links TRBV28 to TRBJ2-2, with 9 nucleotides matching TRBD1. The CDR3 covers 16 residues. The trim removed 4 bases at V and 4 bases at J, leaving 7 bases unmatched. Germline CDR1 MDHEN, CDR2 SYDVKM.